A selection of T cell receptor beta chains follows, all from one sample in a study of blood T cell repertoires in COVID-19. Some clones are missing from TCRdb's copy, which holds only in-frame ones; the method was immunoSEQ multiplex PCR. The sample holds approximately 230,000 clones, 82% seen once. The specimen sequenced was peripheral blood. The receptors here all came from a woman over 75 with active or convalescent COVID-19. Each CDR3 is given with its conserved first and last residue. The order of the fields is clone size, J gene, V gene, CDR3 protein. The size field is filled for only some rows; it gives once, few, many or a size class.

>-|TRBJ1-2|TRBV7-9
CASSPTGASYGYTF
>-|TRBJ1-1|TRBV7-9
CASSLGQGEAFF
>once|TRBJ2-2|TRBV18
CATHRGDSNTGELFF
>-|TRBJ1-1|TRBV27
CASSRQGFRAFF
>-|TRBJ2-5|TRBV2
CASMREETQYF
>-|TRBJ2-7|TRBV19
CASSTGRERHEQYF
>-|TRBJ1-6|TRBV6-5
CASSTYRGNSPLHF
>-|TRBJ1-2|TRBV6-5
CASSYSTGTLGYTF
>once|TRBJ1-6|TRBV28
CASSSPAARTGGPPLHF
>-|TRBJ2-2|TRBV9
CASSVGTGGPEGELFF
>-|TRBJ2-6|TRBV30
CAWSQTGGSGANVLTF
>-|TRBJ1-1|TRBV7-9
CASSKQTGVNTEAFF
>-|TRBJ1-1|TRBV6-4
CASRVTGANTEAFF
>-|TRBJ2-5|TRBV4-1
CASSQVYRVEETQYF
>-|TRBJ1-2|TRBV7-8
CASSPRQDYGYTF
>-|TRBJ1-6|TRBV30
CAFTGTANNSPLHF
>-|TRBJ2-7|TRBV20-1
CSASSNSPYEQYF
>-|TRBJ1-6|TRBV27
CASSRRDRSSYNSPLHF
>-|TRBJ1-5|TRBV10-3
CAISESSSNQPQHF
>-|TRBJ2-5|TRBV18
CASSRDSAAETQYF
>-|TRBJ2-5|TRBV19
CASADRGNMETQYF
>-|TRBJ2-7|TRBV6-6
CATTTGGGYEQYF
>-|TRBJ2-3|TRBV28
CASSFLLAGIGTDTQYF
>-|TRBJ1-2|TRBV27
CASSSLDRVPNYGYTF
>-|TRBJ2-1|TRBV29-1
CSVIPGLKQFF
>-|TRBJ2-7|TRBV10-3
CAISEDREMYEQYF
>-|TRBJ1-5|TRBV28
CASHVGGSNQPQHF
>-|TRBJ1-4|TRBV18
CASSAVGREKLFF
>-|TRBJ1-3|TRBV18
CASSLGEQAGNTIYF
>-|TRBJ2-7|TRBV3-1/TRBV3-2
CASSREGGPYEQYF
>once|TRBJ2-2|TRBV2
CASSAQDTGELFF
>-|TRBJ2-2|TRBV5-4
CASSYNRGFNTGELFF
>many|TRBJ1-1|TRBV29-1
CSVTTANTEAFF
>few|TRBJ2-1|TRBV28
CASEAGVSSYNEQFF
>few|TRBJ1-5|TRBV4-1
CASSRDRNQPQHF
>-|TRBJ1-5|TRBV19
CASSPRDRRYQPQHF
>-|TRBJ2-5|TRBV12-5
CASGSLRGTQYF
>-|TRBJ2-1|TRBV6-5
CASYLNRGVEQFF
>-|TRBJ2-1|TRBV19
CASSIGTSARYSSYNEQFF
>few|TRBJ2-1|TRBV9
CASSVGAGSSYNEQFF
>-|TRBJ2-3|TRBV7-9
CASSLGRAGSTQYF
>-|TRBJ2-1|TRBV7-2
CASSLGGGNEQFF
>-|TRBJ1-6|TRBV19
CASSMATARGGPLHF
>-|TRBJ1-4|TRBV25-1
CASGTGAKLFF
>few|TRBJ1-5|TRBV7-2
CASSPDRENNQPQHF
>-|TRBJ1-5|TRBV10-3
CAISPARGLSNQPQHF
>few|TRBJ2-7|TRBV21-1
CASSTRQGRNEQYF
>-|TRBJ2-7|TRBV5-6
CASSERTGTSIYEQYF
>-|TRBJ1-2|TRBV6-5
CASSYSGAPNYGYTF
>-|TRBJ1-5|TRBV3-1/TRBV3-2
CASSWGQGGNQPQHF